The source of this T cell receptor beta chain is a study of cytomegalovirus exposure and HLA in healthy donors. Study-wide findings and caveats: In a later analysis, several top co-occurrence clusters appeared linked to parvovirus B19, influenza, CMV and Epstein-Barr virus. Within an earlier analysis, most TCR beta V segments proved productive either about 87% or about 30% of the time. The study labeled roughly 160 TCR beta chains cytomegalovirus-associated.

The CDR3 length is 14 residues. The V end was cut by 2 bases, the J end by 2 bases, with 7 bases between. The germline CDR1 and CDR2 sequences are MDHEN and SYDVKM. With respect to this clone: Its antigen is as yet unknown.

Primers for the PCR totalled 60 Vbeta and 13 Jbeta. Sequencing used immunoSEQ multiplex PCR; TCRdb keeps in-frame clones, though not all of them. The sample holds around 200,000 clones; approximately 86% are singletons and the top ten take roughly 0.34%. The TCR sequence derives from a woman aged 30 to 39 in good health and CMV-seronegative. The gene calls are TRBV28 and TRBJ1-3; a weak D match, TRBD1 (6 bases). Sequenced sample: PBMCs. The CDR3 DNA sequence: TGTGCCAGCAGTTTAGGGGGCGCTGGAAACACCATATATTTT. Translated: CASSLGGAGNTIYF.